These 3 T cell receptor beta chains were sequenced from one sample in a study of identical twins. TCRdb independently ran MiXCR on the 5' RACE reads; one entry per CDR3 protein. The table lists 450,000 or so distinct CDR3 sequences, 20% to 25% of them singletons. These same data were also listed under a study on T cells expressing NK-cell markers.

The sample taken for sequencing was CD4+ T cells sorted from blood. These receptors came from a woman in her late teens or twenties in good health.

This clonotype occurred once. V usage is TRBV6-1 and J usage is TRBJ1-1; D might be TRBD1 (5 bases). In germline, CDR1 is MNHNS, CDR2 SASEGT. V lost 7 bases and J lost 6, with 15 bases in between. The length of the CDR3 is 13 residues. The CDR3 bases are TGTGCCAGCACCCCAAGCCTCAGGGCTGAAGCTTTCTTT. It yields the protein CASTPSLRAEAFF.

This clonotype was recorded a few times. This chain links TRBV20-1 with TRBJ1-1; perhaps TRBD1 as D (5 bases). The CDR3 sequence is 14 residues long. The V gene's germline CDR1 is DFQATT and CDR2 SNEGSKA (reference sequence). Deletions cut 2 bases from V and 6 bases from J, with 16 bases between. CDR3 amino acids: CSARRVGRVAEAFF. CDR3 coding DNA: TGCAGTGCTAGAAGGGTAGGCAGGGTTGCTGAAGCTTTCTTT.

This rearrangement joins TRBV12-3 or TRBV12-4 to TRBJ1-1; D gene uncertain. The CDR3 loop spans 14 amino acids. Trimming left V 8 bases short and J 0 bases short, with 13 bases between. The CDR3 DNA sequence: TGTGCCAGCGGTGGGAGGGCCATGAACACTGAAGCTTTCTTT. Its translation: CASGGRAMNTEAFF.